This T cell receptor beta chain was observed in a study of blood T cell repertoires in COVID-19. The study drew participants aged about 18 to 89 years from fewer than 30 US areas. The germline V gene has CDR1 MNHEY and CDR2 SMNVEV (reference sequence). Trimming took off 8 bases at V and 3 bases at J, with 14 bases between the two ends. This CDR3 is 13 amino acids long. Assay used: immunoSEQ multiplex PCR; TCRdb lists only in-frame clones, some missing. The sample records about 260,000 clones, 86% being singletons. This sequence was found in a woman aged 50 to 65 who had recovered from COVID-19. The genes are TRBV27 and TRBJ2-7, with D possibly matching TRBD1 (5 bases). The sequenced sample was PBMCs or T cells enriched from blood (not recorded which). The CDR3 sequence: CASRLTDYYEQYF. The CDR3 DNA is TGTGCCAGCCGCTTGACAGATTACTACGAGCAGTACTTC.